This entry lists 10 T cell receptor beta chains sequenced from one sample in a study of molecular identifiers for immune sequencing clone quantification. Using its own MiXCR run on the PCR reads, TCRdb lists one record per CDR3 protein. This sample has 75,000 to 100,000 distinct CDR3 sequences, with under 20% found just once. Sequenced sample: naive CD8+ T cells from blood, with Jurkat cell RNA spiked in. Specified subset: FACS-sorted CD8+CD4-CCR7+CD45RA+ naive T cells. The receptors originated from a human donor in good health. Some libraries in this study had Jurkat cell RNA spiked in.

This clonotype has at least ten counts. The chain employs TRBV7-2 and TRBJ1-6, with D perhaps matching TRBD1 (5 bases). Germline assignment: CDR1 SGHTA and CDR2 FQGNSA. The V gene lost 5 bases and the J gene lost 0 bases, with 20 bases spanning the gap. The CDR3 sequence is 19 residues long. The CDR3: CASSPAGQDRSSYNSPLHF. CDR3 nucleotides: TGTGCCAGCAGCCCCGCGGGGCAAGACCGGAGCTCCTATAATTCACCCCTCCACTTT.

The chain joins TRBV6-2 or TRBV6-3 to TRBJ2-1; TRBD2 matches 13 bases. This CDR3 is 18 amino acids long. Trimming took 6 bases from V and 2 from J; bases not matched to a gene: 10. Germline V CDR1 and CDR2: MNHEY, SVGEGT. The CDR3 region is CASRTTSGGFFAYNEQFF. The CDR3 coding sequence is TGTGCCAGCAGGACGACTAGCGGGGGGTTTTTCGCCTACAATGAGCAGTTCTTC.

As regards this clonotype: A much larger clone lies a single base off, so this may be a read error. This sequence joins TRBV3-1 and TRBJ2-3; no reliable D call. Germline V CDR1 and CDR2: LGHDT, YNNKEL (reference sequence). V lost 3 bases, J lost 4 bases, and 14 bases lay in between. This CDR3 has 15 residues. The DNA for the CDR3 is TGTGCCAGCAGCCACCCCCTTGCGTTGGCAGATACGCAGTATTTT. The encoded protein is CASSHPLALADTQYF.

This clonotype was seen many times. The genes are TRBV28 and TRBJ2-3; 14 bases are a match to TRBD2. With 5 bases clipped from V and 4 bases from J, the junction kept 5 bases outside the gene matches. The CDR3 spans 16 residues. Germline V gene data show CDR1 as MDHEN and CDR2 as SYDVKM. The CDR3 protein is CASSPGLAGVADTQYF. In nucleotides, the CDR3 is TGTGCCAGCAGTCCGGGACTAGCGGGAGTAGCAGATACGCAGTATTTT.

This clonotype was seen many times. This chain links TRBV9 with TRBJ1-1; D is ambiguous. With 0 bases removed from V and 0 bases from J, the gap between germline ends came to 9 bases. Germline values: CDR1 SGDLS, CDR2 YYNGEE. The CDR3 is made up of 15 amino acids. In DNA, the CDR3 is TGTGCCAGCAGCGTAGGGCAACACTTGAACACTGAAGCTTTCTTT. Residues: CASSVGQHLNTEAFF.

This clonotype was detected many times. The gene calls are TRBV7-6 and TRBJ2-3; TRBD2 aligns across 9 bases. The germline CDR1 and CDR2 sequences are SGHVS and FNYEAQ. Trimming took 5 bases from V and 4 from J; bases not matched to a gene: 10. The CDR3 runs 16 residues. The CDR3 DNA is TGTGCCAGCAGCCTTAGCGGGAGACCGCCCGCAGATACGCAGTATTTT. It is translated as CASSLSGRPPADTQYF.

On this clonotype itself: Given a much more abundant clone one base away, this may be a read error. The CDR3 region has the DNA TGTGCCAGCAGTGTTTCGGGGGACCGAAGCACAGATACGCAGTATTTT. This codes for CASSVSGDRSTDTQYF. The rearrangement uses TRBV2 and TRBJ2-3, with a tentative D call TRBD2 (6 bases). The germline CDR1 and CDR2 sequences are SNHLY and FYNNEI. V lost 4 bases to trimming and J lost 0 bases, with 14 bases between them. The CDR3 extends over 16 amino acids.

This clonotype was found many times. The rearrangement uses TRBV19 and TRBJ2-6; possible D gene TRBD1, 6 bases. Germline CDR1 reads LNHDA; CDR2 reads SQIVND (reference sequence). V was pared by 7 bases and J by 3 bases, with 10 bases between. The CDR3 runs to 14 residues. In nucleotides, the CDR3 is TGTGCCAGTACTACAGGGTTTGGGGCCAACGTCCTGACTTTC. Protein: CASTTGFGANVLTF.

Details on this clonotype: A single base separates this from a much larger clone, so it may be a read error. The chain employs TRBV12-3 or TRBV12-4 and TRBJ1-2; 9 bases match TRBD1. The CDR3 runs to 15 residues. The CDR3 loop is CGSSTVPGTGTGYTF. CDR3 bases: TGTGGCAGCAGTACCGTCCCGGGGACAGGGACCGGCTACACCTTC.

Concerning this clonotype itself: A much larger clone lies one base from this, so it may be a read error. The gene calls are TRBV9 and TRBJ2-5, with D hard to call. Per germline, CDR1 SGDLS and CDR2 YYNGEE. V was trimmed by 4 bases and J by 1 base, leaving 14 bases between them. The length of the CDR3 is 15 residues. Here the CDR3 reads CASSSGSRAQETQYF. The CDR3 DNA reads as TGTGCCAGCAGCTCCGGGTCCCGCGCCCAAGAGACCCAGTACTTC.